A single TCR beta chain is shown here with its context. Its target is not known. The source of the sample is a study of OX40 agonist ivuxolimab in advanced cancers. Whole-study context: Dosing consisted of intravenous ivuxolimab at 0.01 to 10 mg/kg every 2 weeks. At approximately 83% male, the cohort had a mean age of 60 years, ranging from roughly 20 to 85. Notes on the study in general: On average, CD8+ T cells showed a greater number of expanded clones than CD4+.

Clones were read by immunoSEQ multiplex PCR, and TCRdb kept only the in-frame ones, dropping some. The table lists some 12,000 clones, just under 75% of them singletons. Blood draws occurred at baseline, cycle 4 day 1, and cycle 7 day 1. The CDR3 is 13 residues long. V was pared by 7 bases and J by 6 bases, with 15 bases between. Germline V gene sequence: CDR1 SEHNR, CDR2 FQNEAQ (reference sequence). This rearrangement joins TRBV7-9 to TRBJ1-2, with D maybe TRBD1 (6 bases). This TCR was recovered from an adult with an advanced solid tumor such as melanoma, head and neck, liver or kidney cancer. The material sequenced was CD4+ or CD8+ T cells sorted from blood, taken in a trial of the OX40 agonist ivuxolimab. The CDR3 reads CASTRGQIDGYTF. As DNA, the CDR3 is TGTGCCAGCACCCGTGGACAGATCGATGGCTACACCTTC.